This T cell receptor beta chain was retrieved from a study of cytomegalovirus exposure and HLA in healthy donors. Points from the study as a whole: Association with HLA alleles at 0.05 false discovery rate was found for around 15,000 TCR beta sequences in a later analysis. Researchers counted roughly 150 TCR beta chains as cytomegalovirus-associated.

Worth noting for this clone: No antigen is known for it.

Use of 60 Vbeta and 13 Jbeta primers characterized the PCR. Profiling relied on immunoSEQ multiplex PCR, and the TCRdb table lists in-frame clones only, not all of them. In the table there are 200,000 to 250,000 clones, roughly 84% of which are singletons. Germline V gene sequence: CDR1 SGHVS, CDR2 FQNEAQ. V was trimmed by 5 bases and J by 4 bases, leaving 12 bases between them. The CDR3 runs to 14 residues. V is TRBV7-8 and J is TRBJ1-5, with D perhaps TRBD1 (5 bases). This receptor was identified in a girl aged 2 to 10 in good health and CMV-seronegative. What was sequenced was PBMCs. The CDR3 loop is CASSTARVNQPQHF. The CDR3 DNA is TGTGCCAGCAGCACAGCCAGGGTTAATCAGCCCCAGCATTTT.